The clone carrying this T cell receptor beta chain occurred many times. The antigen is not known. The beta constant-region primer was an equimolar mix of two oligonucleotides covering TRBC1 and TRBC2. A single record per CDR3 protein comes from TCRdb applying MiXCR to the UMI-ligation and nested PCR reads. The sample includes tens of thousands of distinct CDR3 sequences, about an eighth of them seen just once. Trimming cost V 1 base and J 2 bases, with 9 bases left between them. This CDR3 has 15 amino acids. The germline CDR1 and CDR2 sequences are LGHNA and YSLEER. The data derive from a study of naive and memory T cell subsets. Findings and limits, study-wide: Clonotypes here are unpaired alpha or beta chain sequences. Gini index rose across naive, CM, EM and EMRA in CD4 and CD8. In naive cells, over 95% of TCR sequences were seen only once.

Sequential positive selection took CD4 T cells first, then CD8 T cells. What was sequenced was central memory CD4+ T cells from blood. The TCR comes from a human donor in good health. The rearrangement joins TRBV4-3 to TRBJ2-1; no clear D. The CDR3 here is CASSQVYGTYNEQFF. As DNA, the CDR3 is TGCGCCAGCAGCCAAGTGTATGGCACCTACAATGAGCAGTTCTTC.